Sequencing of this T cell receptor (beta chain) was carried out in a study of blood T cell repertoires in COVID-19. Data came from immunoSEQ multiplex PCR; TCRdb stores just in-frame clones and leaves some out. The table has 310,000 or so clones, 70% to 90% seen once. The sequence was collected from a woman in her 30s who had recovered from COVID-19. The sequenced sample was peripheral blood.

The CDR3 loop is CASTGGQAGPLHF. In DNA, the CDR3 is TGTGCCAGCACCGGAGGACAGGCTGGGCCCCTCCACTTT. The chain uses TRBV6-5 and TRBJ1-6; 7 bases fit TRBD1. CDR1 and CDR2 from the germline V gene are MNHEY and SVGAGI. V shed 7 bases, J shed 13 bases, and the junction held 10 bases outside the gene matches. The CDR3 has 13 amino acids.